A selection of T cell receptor beta chains follows, all from one sample in a study of CD8 T cells in ankylosing spondylitis. TCRdb ran MiXCR on the 5' RACE reads and lists one entry per CDR3 protein. This sample has around 130,000 distinct CDR3 sequences; roughly an eighth occur once, and the top ten carry 2.5% to 3.5%. Source material: blood, either unsorted or a sorted T cell fraction (not recorded which). The receptors were gathered from a female donor with ankylosing spondylitis or in good health (not recorded which). Each CDR3 is given with its conserved first and last residue. D genes are given only for firm matches. Expanded clones are given a class, and other clones once, few, many or no size at all.

d_gene	j_gene	v_gene	abundance	CDR3nt	CDR3aa
.	TRBJ2-1	TRBV7-8	many	TGTGCCAGCAGCTTATTGTCCAGGGTCAACAATGAGCAGTTCTTC	CASSLLSRVNNEQFF
.	TRBJ2-1	TRBV20-1	many	TGCAGTGCTAGAGTTAGGACGGCGAGCTCCTACAATGAGCAGTTCTTC	CSARVRTASSYNEQFF
.	TRBJ2-5	TRBV20-1	few	TGCAGTGCTAGTTCGCTCGGGGACCAAGAGACCCAGTACTTC	CSASSLGDQETQYF
.	TRBJ2-1	TRBV20-1	many	TGCAGTGCTAGTGACCCGACCTACAATGAGCAGTTCTTC	CSASDPTYNEQFF
TRBD1	TRBJ1-1	TRBV28	.	TGTGCCAACAGGGGAGAGGCGAAGAACACTGAAGCTTTCTTT	CANRGEAKNTEAFF
.	TRBJ2-7	TRBV28	few	TGTGCCAGCAGTTTCGGCCTATCCTACGAGCAGTACTTC	CASSFGLSYEQYF
.	TRBJ1-2	TRBV5-4	.	TGTGCCAGCAGCCGGGTTCTGAGCTATGGCTACACCTTC	CASSRVLSYGYTF
.	TRBJ1-5	TRBV6-1	.	TGTGCCAGCACCATAACCCTGAGAAGCAGCAATAGCAATCAGCCCCAGCATTTT	CASTITLRSSNSNQPQHF
.	TRBJ1-5	TRBV5-6	.	TGTGCCAGCAGTTTTGGGGGCGCGTCTGGCAATCAGCCCCAGCATTTT	CASSFGGASGNQPQHF
.	TRBJ2-5	TRBV28	many	TGTGCCAGCAGTGGGGGAGCCGCGAGAGAGACCCAGTACTTC	CASSGGAARETQYF
.	TRBJ2-7	TRBV5-1	many	TGCGCCAGCAGCTTGGTGGGATCCTACGAGCAGTACTTC	CASSLVGSYEQYF
TRBD2	TRBJ2-7	TRBV20-1	.	TGTAGTGCTGGGACTAGCGGGGTGTTTGAGCAGTACTTC	CSAGTSGVFEQYF
TRBD1	TRBJ1-2	TRBV6-6	once	TGTGCCAGCAGTTACGAGGGGACAGCCCGTGCCGTTAACTATGGCTACACCTTC	CASSYEGTARAVNYGYTF
.	TRBJ2-3	TRBV7-9	.	TGTGCCAGCAGCCCAACGGCAGGGGATACGCAGTATTTT	CASSPTAGDTQYF
.	TRBJ2-2	TRBV20-1	many	TGCAGTGCTAGGACCGCCCGGGGCACCGGGGAGCTGTTTTTT	CSARTARGTGELFF
.	TRBJ1-5	TRBV7-9	.	TGTACCAGCAGCCCCGGAAGCGGCAATCAGCCCCAGCATTTT	CTSSPGSGNQPQHF
TRBD1	TRBJ1-2	TRBV28	many	TGTGCCAGCACCTTGCCTGCACCGGGACAGACTAACTATGGCTACACCTTC	CASTLPAPGQTNYGYTF
.	TRBJ1-2	TRBV5-1	many	TGCGCCAGCAGCCCGACAGGTCCTAACTATGGCTACACCTTC	CASSPTGPNYGYTF
.	TRBJ2-4	TRBV6-1	few	TGTGCCAGCAGTACCCCTAACCTGGCCAAAAACATTCAGTACTTC	CASSTPNLAKNIQYF
.	TRBJ2-2	TRBV7-9	.	TGTGCCAGCAGCTTCGGACAGACGAACACCGGGGAGCTGTTTTTT	CASSFGQTNTGELFF
TRBD2	TRBJ2-7	TRBV5-5	many	TGTGCCAGCAGCTTGGAGGGACTAGCTTTCTACGAGCAGTACTTC	CASSLEGLAFYEQYF
.	TRBJ1-2	TRBV29-1	many	TGCAGCGTTGAAGGGACAGACTATGGCTACACCTTC	CSVEGTDYGYTF
.	TRBJ2-3	TRBV12-2	few	TGTGCAAGTCGCCCTAAGGGACAGGGGGCAGATACGCAGTATTTT	CASRPKGQGADTQYF
TRBD2	TRBJ2-3	TRBV12-3/TRBV12-4	.	TGTGCCAGCAGATTCGGGGGGACTAGCGGCACAGATACGCAGTATTTT	CASRFGGTSGTDTQYF
.	TRBJ1-6	TRBV5-1	few	TGCGCCAGCAGCTTGGGAGGGGAGGGAAATTCACCCCTCCACTTT	CASSLGGEGNSPLHF
TRBD1	TRBJ1-6	TRBV6-1	many	TGTGCCAGCAGTACGACCGGGACAGGGACTACTAATTCACCCCTCCACTTT	CASSTTGTGTTNSPLHF
TRBD1	TRBJ2-1	TRBV7-9	many	TGTGCCAGCAGCTTGGCAGGGGGCAGTGAGCAGTTCTTC	CASSLAGGSEQFF
.	TRBJ2-1	TRBV28	few	TGTGCCAGCAGTCCCGCTGCCTCGGGGTCAGGTGAGCAGTTCTTC	CASSPAASGSGEQFF
.	TRBJ1-1	TRBV20-1	.	TGCAGTGCTAGAGGGGGAGGGGACACTGAAGCTTTCTTT	CSARGGGDTEAFF
.	TRBJ2-7	TRBV12-3/TRBV12-4	many	TGTGCCAGCAGTTTACAGTTCCTTCCATCCTACGAGCAGTACTTC	CASSLQFLPSYEQYF
TRBD1	TRBJ2-6	TRBV10-3	few	TGTGCCATCAGTGAACGCTCAGGACAGGCAATCTCTGGGGCCAACGTCCTGACTTTC	CAISERSGQAISGANVLTF
TRBD1	TRBJ2-6	TRBV27	few	TGTGCCAGCATCGGAGCAGGGGGCTCTGGGGCCAACGTCCTGACTTTC	CASIGAGGSGANVLTF
.	TRBJ1-2	TRBV28	.	TGTGCCAGCAGTCCCCCGGTGGGCGATAACTATGGCTACACCTTC	CASSPPVGDNYGYTF
TRBD2	TRBJ2-1	TRBV5-5	.	TGTGCCAGCAGCTCGACTAGCGCCTACAATGAGCAGTTCTTC	CASSSTSAYNEQFF
TRBD2	TRBJ2-1	TRBV29-1	many	TGCAGCGTTGGGGGAGGGCGCAATGAGCAGTTCTTC	CSVGGGRNEQFF
.	TRBJ1-5	TRBV7-8	.	TGTGCCAGCAGCTTAGAGGACATAAGCAATCAGCCCCAGCATTTT	CASSLEDISNQPQHF
.	TRBJ2-1	TRBV5-1	many	TGCGCCAGCAGCTTGGCTTCGGAGGACAGTTCCTACAATGAGCAGTTCTTC	CASSLASEDSSYNEQFF
.	TRBJ2-4	TRBV12-2	.	TGTGCAAGTCGCTTAGCTCAGACGGAAGCCAAAAACATTCAGTACTTC	CASRLAQTEAKNIQYF
TRBD1	TRBJ1-2	TRBV9	many	TGTGCCAGCAGCGACACAGGGGCGCCTCGCTATGGCTACACCTTC	CASSDTGAPRYGYTF
.	TRBJ2-7	TRBV3-1	many	TGTGCCAGCAGCCAAGATGCAGGAGGATACGAGCAGTACTTC	CASSQDAGGYEQYF
.	TRBJ1-2	TRBV3-1	.	TGTGCCAGCAGTCTCTACAGGGAGAGCGGCTACACCTTC	CASSLYRESGYTF
.	TRBJ2-5	TRBV12-3/TRBV12-4	many	TGTGCCAGCAGTTTAGCGCGGTTTTTGGAGACCCAGTACTTC	CASSLARFLETQYF
.	TRBJ2-4	TRBV20-1	.	TGCAGTGTCGGGGGGCCCGAAGCCAAAAACATTCAGTACTTC	CSVGGPEAKNIQYF
.	TRBJ2-2	TRBV5-1	many	TGCGCCAGCAGCATTCCGGGGAACACCGGGGAGCTGTTTTTT	CASSIPGNTGELFF
.	TRBJ2-1	TRBV29-1	.	TGCAGCGTCGGGGCAGGGTACAATGAGCAGTTCTTC	CSVGAGYNEQFF
TRBD1	TRBJ2-1	TRBV5-1	.	TGCGCCAGCAGTCTTGGACAGGCGAACAATGAGCAGTTCTTC	CASSLGQANNEQFF
.	TRBJ2-1	TRBV5-1	many	TGCGCCAGCAGCTTGGCGCTCAGCTCCTACAATGAGCAGTTCTTC	CASSLALSSYNEQFF
.	TRBJ2-5	TRBV6-1	.	TGTGCCAGCAGCCCCTTCCTGGCACCGCAAGAGACCCAGTACTTC	CASSPFLAPQETQYF
.	TRBJ2-3	TRBV5-1	few	TGCGCCAGCAGCGATCTGGCCCAGGGCGCAGATACGCAGTATTTT	CASSDLAQGADTQYF
TRBD2	TRBJ2-1	TRBV14	few	TGTGCCAGCAGCCTTCCCGGGCGGGGGGACAATGAGCAGTTCTTC	CASSLPGRGDNEQFF
.	TRBJ1-2	TRBV11-1	few	TGTGCCTGCAGCTGGGACACAACAGCTAACTATGGCTACACCTTC	CACSWDTTANYGYTF
TRBD1	TRBJ1-2	TRBV19	few	TGTGCCAGTAGTACCGCGGACAGGGTGGGTCATGGCTACACCTTC	CASSTADRVGHGYTF
.	TRBJ2-1	TRBV5-1	.	TGCGCCAGCAGCTTCGGGTTCAGGGAATACAATGAGCAGTTCTTC	CASSFGFREYNEQFF